Included here is one TCR beta chain sequence, with context. Its antigen is undetermined. The entry originates in a study of human T cells and chemical hapten exposure. Study in general: The patients, most of them female, presented with alopecia areata, totalis or universalis. Study results and caveats: Sensitization with DPC brought no change to TCRs above 1 in 1000 in frequency.

TCRdb passed the RACE reads through MiXCR, listing each CDR3 protein once. The repertoire consists of just over 350,000 distinct CDR3 sequences, with around 6% occurring once and the leading ten covering 4.5% to 6%. Documented time point: patch test 2, 6 weeks after DPC sensitization. Treatment here: therapeutic diphenylcyclopropenone sensitization with weekly scalp DPC. Staff drew blood before applying each patch test. Patients had alopecia, were aged 18 to 70, and were not pregnant. The length of the CDR3 is 17 residues. CDR1 and CDR2 from the germline V gene are SGHRS and YFSETQ. The ends lost 4 bases at V and 2 bases at J; junction bases unmatched: 10.

This sequence joins TRBV5-1 and TRBJ2-5, with 11 bases fitting TRBD2. The clonotype comes from a woman younger than 35 with alopecia areata. Some clones in this sample may be carry-over from other donors' samples. Sequenced material: whole blood, taken in connection with sensitization to the hapten diphenylcyclopropenone (DPC). CDR3 bases: TGCGCCAGCAGCAGGGGACTAGCGGCTGGCTTGCAAGAGACCCAGTACTTC. Protein: CASSRGLAAGLQETQYF.